The source of this TCR beta chain is a study of blood T cell repertoires in COVID-19. As for the study in general: COVID-19 samples collected from the United States, Italy and Spain covered acute and convalescent phases. Sample material is recorded as cDNA or gDNA derived from T cells, B-cell-depleted T cells, or PBMCs.

As handled by the study authors: From reference gene primer amplification, estimates of nucleated cell counts were derived. The assay was immunoSEQ multiplex PCR, and TCRdb's table has in-frame clones only and misses some. The DNA gave D and trimming, while V, J and clone size come from that table. The sample holds about 130,000 clones, roughly 86% seen once. It was during active infection that Seattle patients were enrolled and then longitudinally followed. The CDR3 runs to 16 residues. Losses at the gene ends were 2 bases for V and 1 base for J; bases not matched to a gene: 2. Germline values: CDR1 MNHEY, CDR2 SMNVEV (reference sequence).

The sequence derives from a woman aged 70-85 years with COVID-19, enrolled during active disease. Sample: peripheral blood. The chain couples TRBV27 to TRBJ1-6; 7 bases align to TRBD1. For the CDR3, the DNA is TGTGCCAGCAGTTTAACACAGGGGTCCTATAATTCACCCCTCCACTTT. This sequence encodes CASSLTQGSYNSPLHF.